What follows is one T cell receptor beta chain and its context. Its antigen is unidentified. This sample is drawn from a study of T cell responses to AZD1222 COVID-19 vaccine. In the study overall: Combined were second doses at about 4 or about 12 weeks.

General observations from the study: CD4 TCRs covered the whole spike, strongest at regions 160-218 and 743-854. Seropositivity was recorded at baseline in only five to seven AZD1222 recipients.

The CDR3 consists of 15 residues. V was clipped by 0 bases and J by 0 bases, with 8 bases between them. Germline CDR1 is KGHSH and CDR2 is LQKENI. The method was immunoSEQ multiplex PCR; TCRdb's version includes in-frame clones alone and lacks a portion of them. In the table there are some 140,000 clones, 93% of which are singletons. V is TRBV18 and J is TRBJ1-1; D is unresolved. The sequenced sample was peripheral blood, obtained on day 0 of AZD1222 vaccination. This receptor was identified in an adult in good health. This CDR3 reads CASSPPLGLNTEAFF. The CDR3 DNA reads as TGTGCCAGCTCACCACCTCTGGGTCTGAACACTGAAGCTTTCTTT.